A single sample is the source of the 2 T cell receptor beta chains below, sequenced in a study of blood T cells in healthy people across ages. The use of a sample-barcoded 5' primer and a J-beta primer mix characterized a second PCR of 7 to 11 cycles. TCRdb passed the 5' RACE reads through MiXCR, listing each CDR3 protein once. The data contain about 1.1 million distinct CDR3 sequences, roughly two fifths of them singletons. Material: blood. The receptors shown here come from a man between 18 and 29 years old in good health.

The V and J genes are TRBV19 and TRBJ1-1; the match to TRBD1 covers 9 bases. This CDR3 contains 15 residues. Trimming at V came to 2 bases and at J to 2 bases, leaving 3 bases not matched to a gene. The germline V gene has CDR1 LNHDA and CDR2 SQIVND (reference sequence). The chain's CDR3 is CASSILTGGNTEAFF. The CDR3 nucleotides are TGTGCCAGTAGTATACTTACAGGGGGCAACACTGAAGCTTTCTTT.

CDR3 nucleotide sequence: TGTGCCAGCAGCCAGATAGACAGGGGCACTGAAGCTTTCTTT. It translates to CASSQIDRGTEAFF. The genes are TRBV4-2 and TRBJ1-1; TRBD1 matches 8 bases. Germline lookup yields CDR1 LGHNA and CDR2 YNFKEQ. V trimming: 3 bases; J trimming: 4 bases; junction bases outside the gene matches: 4. CDR3 length equals 14 residues.